This T cell receptor beta chain was documented in a study of T cells in Graves' hyperthyroidism and ophthalmopathy. V lost 3 bases to trimming and J lost 6 bases, with 12 bases between them. The germline V gene encodes CDR1 DFQATT and CDR2 SNEGSKA (reference sequence). CDR3 length: 12 residues. Template material for amplifying TCR beta CDR3 regions consisted of RNA transcripts. The HTBI primer set served for first-round RT-PCR of the TCR CDR3. Using its own MiXCR run on the multiplex PCR reads, TCRdb lists one record per CDR3 protein. This repertoire shows 400,000 to 550,000 distinct CDR3 sequences, 24% found once; its top ten account for about 11%. The cohort's ophthalmopathy patients, a group with duration under 3 months, had a Clinical Activity Score of at least 3 and a NOSPECS grade of at least 4.

The chain has TRBV20-1 and TRBJ2-7; D might be TRBD2 (5 bases). The sequenced material came from blood. This clonotype was obtained from a woman younger than 45 with Graves' ophthalmopathy. The CDR3 DNA sequence: TGCAGTGCTAGGAGGGAAGGGAGCGAGCAGTACTTC. Translated, it gives CSARREGSEQYF.